The TCR beta chain described here comes from a study of spatial heterogeneity in lung cancer. Whole-study results and caveats: For expanded intratumoral alpha and beta TCRs, counts tracked tumor mutation counts. Expanded TCRs that were ubiquitous or regional had counts tracking ubiquitous and regional nonsynonymous mutations, respectively.

TCRdb passed the 5' RACE reads through MiXCR, listing each CDR3 protein once. The top ten clones hold less than 40% of a sample with some 10,000 distinct CDR3 sequences, 9.5% to 15% of them seen once. Germline V CDR1 and CDR2: DFQATT, SNEGSKA (reference sequence). This CDR3 comprises 12 residues. V dropped 4 bases and J dropped 2 bases, with 9 bases sitting between them. Time point indicated: sample taken at primary tumor resection. Patients with untreated early-stage non-small cell lung cancer, numbering around 71, were the donors. Frozen PBMC, nontumor lung or tumor provided whole RNA, which was sequenced unsorted. The sample holds many counts of this clonotype. Its specificity is unknown.

The clonotype comes from a male donor with early-stage non-small cell lung cancer. The sample here was lung tumor tissue, taken at surgery. The chain combines TRBV20-1 with TRBJ2-7; D unresolved. The CDR3 sequence is CSANGATYEQYF. Written as DNA, the CDR3 is TGCAGTGCTAATGGAGCGACCTACGAGCAGTACTTC.